A single sample gave rise to the 9 T cell receptor beta chains below, sequenced in a study of blood T cell repertoires in COVID-19. Clones were read by immunoSEQ multiplex PCR, and TCRdb kept only the in-frame ones, dropping some. The top ten clones hold 3% to 3.5% of a sample with some 200,000 clones, more than 80% of them seen once. The sequencing sample was made of PBMCs or T cells enriched from blood (not recorded which). The source is a woman younger than 30 in a cohort exposed to, infected with or recovered from COVID-19 (not recorded which).

The chain uses TRBV28 and TRBJ1-5; TRBD1 might be the D (6 bases). Trimming shortened V by 1 base and J by 3 bases, and 13 bases separated the two germline ends. CDR3 length equals 16 residues. CDR1 is MDHEN, CDR2 SYDVKM, per germline. CDR3 sequence: CASSLLGKGDNQPQHF. CDR3 sequence (DNA): TGTGCCAGCAGTTTATTGGGTAAGGGGGACAATCAGCCCCAGCATTTT.

The chain couples TRBV10-3 to TRBJ2-3; D uncertain. The CDR3 is 12 residues long. CDR1 is ENHRY and CDR2 is SYGVKD in the germline V gene. Trimming took 2 bases from V and 5 from J, leaving 5 bases between them. CDR3 coding DNA: TGTGCCATCAGTGAGATAATAGATACGCAGTATTTT. Translating gives CAISEIIDTQYF.

This clone has just one count. V gene TRBV5-6 combines with J gene TRBJ1-4; D not certain. Germline CDR1 is SGHDT and CDR2 is YYEEEE. This CDR3 comprises 14 residues. V lost 0 bases and J lost 7, with 10 bases in between. CDR3 sequence reads: CASSLGGSGEKLFF. CDR3 coding DNA: TGTGCCAGCAGCTTGGGTGGGAGTGGTGAAAAACTGTTTTTT.

The chain has TRBV30 and TRBJ2-7; the D gene is possibly TRBD2 (6 bases). The germline V gene has CDR1 GTSNPN and CDR2 SVGIG (reference sequence). The CDR3 is 14 residues long. Trimming shortened V by 1 base and J by 1 base, and 11 bases separated the two germline ends. The CDR3 loop is CAWSGMGGSYEQYF. The CDR3, as DNA: TGTGCCTGGAGTGGAATGGGAGGTTCCTACGAGCAGTACTTC.

The rearrangement joins TRBV6-5 to TRBJ1-4; no clear D gene. Trimming stripped 9 bases from V and 8 bases from J, with 19 bases between. The CDR3 consists of 14 residues. The germline gives CDR1 MNHEY, CDR2 SVGAGI. The CDR3 region is CASSNGGRKEKLFF. In DNA form, the CDR3 reads TGTGCCAGTAGCAACGGAGGGAGGAAGGAAAAACTGTTTTTT.

The chain couples TRBV7-6 to TRBJ2-4; tentatively, D is TRBD1 (6 bases). V lost 4 bases to trimming and J lost 0 bases, with 13 bases between them. There are 16 residues in the CDR3. Per the germline V gene, CDR1 is SGHVS and CDR2 is FNYEAQ. This CDR3 reads CASSYGTNLAKNIQYF. CDR3 DNA sequence: TGTGCCAGCAGCTACGGGACAAATCTAGCCAAAAACATTCAGTACTTC.

This clone was detected only once. The chain combines TRBV7-8 with TRBJ1-5; D remains unclear. The germline V and J ends were trimmed by 5 bases and 0 bases, with 11 bases remaining between them. The CDR3 sequence is 15 residues long. CDR1 SGHVS and CDR2 FQNEAQ come from the germline V gene. CDR3 amino acids: CASSPSRLSNQPQHF. DNA for the CDR3: TGTGCCAGCAGCCCTAGTCGGCTTAGCAATCAGCCCCAGCATTTT. The whole variable domain, filled in from reference TRBV7-8 and TRBJ1-5, reads GAGVSQSPRYKVAKRGQDVALRCDPISGHVSLFWYQQALGQGPEFLTYFQNEAQLDKSGLPSDRFFAERPEGSVSTLKIQRTQQEDSAVYLCASSPSRLSNQPQHFGDGTRLSIL.

The chain uses TRBV15 and TRBJ1-4; possible D gene TRBD1, 6 bases. Trimming removed 1 base at V and 5 bases at J, with 17 bases between. This CDR3 has 17 amino acids. Germline V CDR1 and CDR2: LNHNV, YYDKDF (reference sequence). As DNA, the CDR3 is TGTGCCACCAGCAGAGGGGGGATGACAGGCCCAAATGAAAAACTGTTTTTT. It is translated as CATSRGGMTGPNEKLFF.

This chain links TRBV28 with TRBJ1-1, with TRBD1 identical over 9 bases. The germline gives CDR1 MDHEN, CDR2 SYDVKM. The CDR3 is 14 amino acids. V gave up 6 bases and J gave up 3 bases; unmatched junction bases: 5. CDR3 DNA sequence: TGTGCCAGCAGCTCGGGACAGGGAGACACTGAAGCTTTCTTT. This codes for CASSSGQGDTEAFF.